A selection of T cell receptor beta chains follows, all from one sample in a study of vaccination and CD4 T cells after COVID-19. Their recognized antigens are unknown. Each CDR3 protein gets one entry after TCRdb re-called the PCR reads with MiXCR. Counted here are 20,000 to 30,000 distinct CDR3 sequences, 35% to 50% occurring once; the ten biggest clones make up roughly 11%. Material for sequencing was CD4+ T cells from blood, cultured in vitro. These receptors came from a human donor who had recovered from COVID-19. Both conserved end residues are part of each CDR3. A D gene is named only where the DNA matches it firmly. For some rows the clone size is stated as once, few or many, or as a class when expanded; others skip it.

- TRBJ2-5 TRBV10-1 - TGCGCCAGCAGTGAGTCGGGCCAGCAAGAGACCCAGTACTTC CASSESGQQETQYF
few TRBJ1-2 TRBV25-1 - TGTGCCAGCAGGAGGGCCCCGCGATACCTTAACTATGGCTACACCTTC CASRRAPRYLNYGYTF
- TRBJ1-5 TRBV12-3/TRBV12-4 - TGTGCCAGCAGATCCGCGAATCAGCCCCAGCATTTT CASRSANQPQHF
- TRBJ1-1 TRBV27 - TGTGCCAGCAGTTCCGCCGGGGCGGGAGGCACTGAAGCTTTCTTT CASSSAGAGGTEAFF
few TRBJ1-2 TRBV7-8 - TGTGCCAGCAGCTTAGGACAGAGCTACACCTTC CASSLGQSYTF
- TRBJ2-5 TRBV29-1 - TGCAGCGCCGACCTTCGTGGTTATCAAGAGACCCAGTACTTC CSADLRGYQETQYF
- TRBJ1-2 TRBV6-1 TRBD1 TGTGCCAGCACGACATCCTCGACAGGGGCGCATGGCTACACCTTC CASTTSSTGAHGYTF
few TRBJ1-5 TRBV28 - TGTGCCAGCAGTTCCGACAGGAGGGGACAGCCCCAGCATTTT CASSSDRRGQPQHF
few TRBJ1-2 TRBV7-9 TRBD1 TGTGCCAGCACCCTTGGAGGGGGCCCCTCCTATGGCTACACCTTC CASTLGGGPSYGYTF
few TRBJ2-7 TRBV2 TRBD2 TGTGCCAGCAGTGACAGCGGGGGCTCCTACGAGCAGTACTTC CASSDSGGSYEQYF
- TRBJ1-5 TRBV7-2 - TGTGCCAGCAGCTTAGGTCTCAAATTGGGCAATCAGCCCCAGCATTTT CASSLGLKLGNQPQHF
few TRBJ2-7 TRBV10-3 - TGTGCCATCAGTGAGCCCGGGACCTACGAGCAGTACTTC CAISEPGTYEQYF
- TRBJ2-5 TRBV20-1 - TGCAGTGCTAGACAAGAGACCCAGTACTTC CSARQETQYF
- TRBJ1-1 TRBV10-3 TRBD1 TGTGCCATCAGTGAGTCGACACCAACAGGGGGCCTTGGGGCTTTCTTT CAISESTPTGGLGAFF
- TRBJ2-4 TRBV6-2/TRBV6-3 - TGTGCCAGCAGTTCCACCTCCAGGGACTCCGGGGGCATTCAGTACTTC CASSSTSRDSGGIQYF
few TRBJ1-3 TRBV28 - TGTGCCAGCAGTTTACGGGGGAAGGGAAACACCATATATTTT CASSLRGKGNTIYF
- TRBJ2-3 TRBV5-4 - TGTGCCAGCAGGGCCTCTTCGGCTAGCACAGATACGCAGTATTTT CASRASSASTDTQYF
- TRBJ2-3 TRBV20-1 - TGCAGTGCTTTAGGCCCTCGGCCAGATACGCAGTATTTT CSALGPRPDTQYF
- TRBJ1-5 TRBV28 - TGTGCCAGCAGTTTATCTCGGGGGAATCAGCCCCAGCATTTT CASSLSRGNQPQHF
once TRBJ1-1 TRBV9 TRBD1 TGTGCCAGCAGCCCCTGGACAGGTGAAGCTTTCTTT CASSPWTGEAFF
- TRBJ2-4 TRBV19 - TGTGCCAGTAGTACCAGGGGTGGAAACATTCAGTACTTC CASSTRGGNIQYF
- TRBJ2-7 TRBV6-1 - TGTGCCAGCAAGAGGGACCAAACGTCCGCTGGCGAGCAGTACTTC CASKRDQTSAGEQYF
- TRBJ2-1 TRBV15 - TGTGCCACCAGCAGAGACCCCCGTTTTTCGGGCTCCTACAATGAGCAGTTCTTC CATSRDPRFSGSYNEQFF
few TRBJ2-5 TRBV12-3/TRBV12-4 TRBD1 TGTGCCAGCAGTTTGGGGGACAGGGGGCGGGAGACCCAGTACTTC CASSLGDRGRETQYF
- TRBJ2-3 TRBV6-1 - TGTGCCGGGGGACCCGGCACAGATACGCAGTATTTT CAGGPGTDTQYF
- TRBJ1-2 TRBV12-3/TRBV12-4 TRBD1 TGTGCCACTGCCGGGACAGGGAATGGCTACACCTTC CATAGTGNGYTF
few TRBJ1-1 TRBV7-2 - TGTGCCAGCAGCTTAGCAAATAAGGTCGGGGCTTTT CASSLANKVGAF
- TRBJ2-5 TRBV24-1 - TGTGCCACCGCAGCCAGAGAATCCCAAGAGACCCAGTACTTC CATAARESQETQYF
few TRBJ2-3 TRBV27 - TGTGCCAGCAGTTTAGTTTCCCTCCTTAGCACAGATACGCAGTATTTT CASSLVSLLSTDTQYF
- TRBJ1-2 TRBV28 TRBD1 TGTGCCAGCAGTGGGGGTGCGGCAGGGGGAAACAATGGCTACACCTTC CASSGGAAGGNNGYTF